This TCR beta chain was sequenced during a study of cytomegalovirus exposure and HLA in healthy donors. Germline V gene sequence: CDR1 SGHVS, CDR2 FQNEAQ. V gave up 0 bases and J gave up 2 bases, with 14 bases separating them. The CDR3 is 17 amino acids. The repertoire was sequenced with immunoSEQ multiplex PCR; TCRdb's copy has only in-frame clones and lacks some. The sample includes about 200,000 clones, 86% of them seen just once. What was sequenced was PBMCs. This clonotype was sampled from a young woman in good health and CMV-seronegative. The rearrangement links TRBV7-8 to TRBJ1-3; a weak D match, TRBD1 (5 bases). The CDR3 nucleotides are TGTGCCAGCAGCTTAGCCGTGACAGTTCTGGCTGGAAACACCATATATTTT. Translated: CASSLAVTVLAGNTIYF.